These 14 T cell receptor beta chains share one sample of origin, sequenced in a study of blood T cell repertoires in COVID-19. Libraries were prepared by immunoSEQ multiplex PCR; TCRdb keeps only in-frame clonotypes and omits some of them. The sample contains over 50,000 clones, 78% of which appear only once. The sample was peripheral blood. These receptors were obtained from a human donor with active or convalescent COVID-19. The donor label of this sample is uncertain.

This chain joins TRBV9 and TRBJ2-4; D possibly corresponds to TRBD2 (6 bases). The CDR3 contains 15 residues. CDR1 is SGDLS and CDR2 is YYNGEE in the germline V gene. Trimming shortened V by 4 bases and J by 0 bases, and 11 bases separated the two germline ends. CDR3 in amino acids: CASSRYGGAKNIQYF. The CDR3 DNA follows: TGTGCCAGCAGCCGATACGGGGGAGCCAAAAACATTCAGTACTTC. The variable domain in full, completed from reference TRBV9 and TRBJ2-4, reads DSGVTQTPKHLITATGQRVTLRCSPRSGDLSVYWYQQSLDQGLQFLIQYYNGEERAKGNILERFSAQQFPDLHSELNLSSLELGDSALYFCASSRYGGAKNIQYFGAGTRLSVL.

This rearrangement joins TRBV7-9 to TRBJ2-1; 7 bases agree with TRBD2. The trim removed 5 bases at V and 0 bases at J, leaving 10 bases unmatched. The CDR3 runs to 17 residues. Germline assignment: CDR1 SEHNR and CDR2 FQNEAQ (reference sequence). The CDR3 reads CASSPRGAGSSYNEQFF. CDR3 sequence (DNA): TGTGCCAGCAGCCCGCGGGGAGCGGGAAGCTCCTACAATGAGCAGTTCTTC.

The genes are TRBV3-1 (or the pseudogene TRBV3-2) and TRBJ1-2; TRBD1 is a possible D gene (6 bases). The V gene lost 4 bases and the J gene lost 6 bases, with 12 bases spanning the gap. Germline CDR1 and CDR2: LGHDT and YNNKEL (reference sequence). The CDR3 extends over 13 amino acids. In DNA, the CDR3 is TGTGCCAGCAGCCTTCGGGACACGGATGGCTACACCTTC. Encoded protein: CASSLRDTDGYTF.

This clone was observed a single time. The genes are TRBV6-6 and TRBJ2-5, with a weak D call TRBD1 (5 bases). The V end was cut by 0 bases, the J end by 1 base, with 6 bases between. This CDR3 has 14 residues. CDR1 MNHNY and CDR2 SVGAGI come from the germline V gene (reference sequence). Written as DNA, the CDR3 is TGTGCCAGCAGTTACTCAGGGGTCCAAGAGACCCAGTACTTC. Residues: CASSYSGVQETQYF.

There are a few counts of this clone. The chain links TRBV5-6 to TRBJ1-1; the match to TRBD1 covers 8 bases. Germline V CDR1 and CDR2: SGHDT, YYEEEE. The CDR3 is 13 residues long. V was clipped by 4 bases and J by 8 bases; unmatched bases: 7. This CDR3 reads CASSRSDRAEAFF. Here the CDR3 DNA reads TGTGCCAGCAGCCGCTCGGACAGGGCAGAAGCTTTCTTT.

In DNA form, the CDR3 reads TGCGCCAGCAGCCAAGATCCCCAGAACACCGGGGAGCTGTTTTTT. Translation: CASSQDPQNTGELFF. The rearrangement joins TRBV4-3 to TRBJ2-2; D ambiguous. The CDR3 totals 15 residues. Deletions cut 0 bases from V and 1 base from J, with 6 bases between. Looked up from germline, CDR1 is LGHNA and CDR2 is YSLEER.

The CDR3 DNA sequence: TGTGCCAGCAGGGCACGGCTAGCGGGAGACGGTGAGCAGTTCTTC. It is translated as CASRARLAGDGEQFF. V and J are TRBV7-3 and TRBJ2-1; 10 bases fit TRBD2. Trimming cost V 6 bases and J 9 bases; bases outside gene matches: 11. The germline V gene has CDR1 SGHTA and CDR2 FQGTGA. The CDR3 runs 15 residues.

The chain has TRBV2 and TRBJ2-5; 14 bases map to TRBD2. In germline, CDR1 is SNHLY, CDR2 FYNNEI. The CDR3 is 14 residues long. With V trimmed by 9 bases and J by 8 bases, 8 bases remained unmatched. The DNA of the CDR3 is TGTGCCAGTACTCCGGGACTAGCGGGAGTTACCCAGTACTTC. It specifies CASTPGLAGVTQYF.

The chain employs TRBV7-6 and TRBJ1-2; 7 bases line up with TRBD1. The CDR3 sequence is 13 residues long. J gave up 7 bases and V 1 base, and 3 bases lay outside the gene matches. The germline gives CDR1 SGHVS, CDR2 FNYEAQ. CDR3 sequence: CASSLVTGTGYTF. Written as DNA, the CDR3 is TGTGCCAGCAGCTTAGTGACAGGGACTGGCTACACCTTC. Drawing the rest from reference TRBV7-6 and TRBJ1-2, the complete variable domain is GAGVSQSPRYKVTKRGQDVALRCDPISGHVSLYWYRQALGQGPEFLTYFNYEAQQDKSGLPNDRFSAERPEGSISTLTIQRTEQRDSAMYRCASSLVTGTGYTFGSGTRLTVV.

The V call is TRBV5-6, the J call TRBJ2-2; TRBD2 agrees at 10 bases. This CDR3 has 18 residues. Germline CDR1 reads SGHDT; CDR2 reads YYEEEE. V was pared by 3 bases and J by 5 bases, with 13 bases of the junction left unmatched. The CDR3 spells CASSWASGSLSGTGELFF. The CDR3 DNA follows: TGTGCCAGCAGCTGGGCTAGCGGGAGTTTATCTGGAACCGGGGAGCTGTTTTTT.

Only a few counts were recorded for this clone. The chain uses TRBV5-5 and TRBJ1-6; a possible D gene is TRBD1 (5 bases). The V gene lost 3 bases and the J gene lost 9 bases, with 10 bases spanning the gap. The CDR3 runs 13 residues. Germline V CDR1 and CDR2: SGHKS, YYEKEE (reference sequence). The CDR3 DNA follows: TGTGCCAGCAGCTGGGGCTCTGGTTCACCCCTCCACTTT. It codes for CASSWGSGSPLHF.

CDR3 sequence: CSAIKLADTGELFF. The CDR3 coding sequence is TGCAGCGCCATTAAACTAGCTGATACCGGGGAGCTGTTTTTT. V gene TRBV29-1 combines with J gene TRBJ2-2; D might be TRBD2 (6 bases). The CDR3 spans 14 residues. Germline loops: CDR1 SQVTM, CDR2 ANQGSEA. The V end lost 7 bases, the J end lost 5 bases, and 17 bases lay between the germline ends.

The chain employs TRBV4-1 and TRBJ1-4; D is unclear. This CDR3 is 14 amino acids long. Germline loops: CDR1 MGHRA, CDR2 YSYEKL. V lost 2 bases and J 3 bases, leaving 7 bases between the germline ends. For the CDR3, the DNA is TGCGCCAGCAGCCAAAAAGCCCCTAATGAAAAACTGTTTTTT. This translates into CASSQKAPNEKLFF.

The rearrangement joins TRBV7-6 to TRBJ1-5; TRBD1 matches 7 bases. From germline, CDR1 is SGHVS and CDR2 FNYEAQ. This CDR3 is built from 15 residues. V lost 1 base to trimming and J lost 2 bases; unmatched junction nucleotides: 2. DNA for the CDR3: TGTGCCAGCAGCTTAGAGGGGGCAGGCAATCAGCCCCAGCATTTT. Translated, it gives CASSLEGAGNQPQHF.